This T cell receptor (beta chain) originates from a study of blood T cell repertoires in COVID-19. Whole-study context: There were acute and convalescent COVID-19 samples, and they came from the United States, Italy and Spain. Sources were T cells, B-cell-depleted T cells, or PBMCs; the material itself was cDNA or gDNA.

Trimming shortened V by 4 bases and J by 2 bases, and 9 bases separated the two germline ends. CDR1 and CDR2 from the germline V gene are LNHNV and YYDKDF (reference sequence). The CDR3 spans 13 residues. Study processing details: Counts of nucleated cells, estimated from reference gene primer amplification, were obtained. Some clones are missing from TCRdb's copy, which holds only in-frame ones; the method was immunoSEQ multiplex PCR. V and J calls and clone size are copied from that table; D and trimming were computed from the DNA. The data contain 75,000 to 95,000 clones, 80% of them seen just once; the ten biggest clones take up 12%.

This clonotype was obtained from a woman aged 40 to 50 with active or convalescent COVID-19. The V call is TRBV15, the J call TRBJ2-7; no reliable D call. The specimen sequenced was peripheral blood. The CDR3 coding sequence is TGTGCCACCAGCAATCCCGACACCTACGAGCAGTACTTC. Protein: CATSNPDTYEQYF.